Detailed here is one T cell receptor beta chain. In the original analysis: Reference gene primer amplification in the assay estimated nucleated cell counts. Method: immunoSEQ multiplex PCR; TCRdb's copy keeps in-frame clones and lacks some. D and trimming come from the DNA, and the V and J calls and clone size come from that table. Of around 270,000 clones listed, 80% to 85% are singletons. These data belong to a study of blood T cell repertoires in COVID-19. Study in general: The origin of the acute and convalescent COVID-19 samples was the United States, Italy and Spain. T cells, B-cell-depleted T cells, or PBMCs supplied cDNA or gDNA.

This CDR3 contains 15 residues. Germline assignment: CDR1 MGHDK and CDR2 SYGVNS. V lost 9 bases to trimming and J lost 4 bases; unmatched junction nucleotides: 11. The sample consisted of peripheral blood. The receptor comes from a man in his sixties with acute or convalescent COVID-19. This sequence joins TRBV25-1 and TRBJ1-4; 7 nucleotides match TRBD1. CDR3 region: CASQGRGASNEKLFF. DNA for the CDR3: TGTGCCAGTCAGGGCAGGGGGGCGAGTAATGAAAAACTGTTTTTT.